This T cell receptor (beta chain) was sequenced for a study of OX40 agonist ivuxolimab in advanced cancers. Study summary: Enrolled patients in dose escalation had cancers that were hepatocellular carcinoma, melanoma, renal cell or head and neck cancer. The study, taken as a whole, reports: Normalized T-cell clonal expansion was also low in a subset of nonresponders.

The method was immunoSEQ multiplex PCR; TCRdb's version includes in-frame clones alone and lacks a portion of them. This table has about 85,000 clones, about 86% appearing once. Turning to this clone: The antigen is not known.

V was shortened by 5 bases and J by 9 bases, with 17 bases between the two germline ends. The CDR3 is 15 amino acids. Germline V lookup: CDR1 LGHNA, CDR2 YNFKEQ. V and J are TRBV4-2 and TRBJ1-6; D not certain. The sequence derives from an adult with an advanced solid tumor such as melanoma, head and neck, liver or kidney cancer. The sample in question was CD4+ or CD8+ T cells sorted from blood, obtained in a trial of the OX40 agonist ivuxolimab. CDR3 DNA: TGTGCCAGCAGCGAAGGGCAGAACGTCGTTTCACCCCTCCACTTT. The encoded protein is CASSEGQNVVSPLHF.